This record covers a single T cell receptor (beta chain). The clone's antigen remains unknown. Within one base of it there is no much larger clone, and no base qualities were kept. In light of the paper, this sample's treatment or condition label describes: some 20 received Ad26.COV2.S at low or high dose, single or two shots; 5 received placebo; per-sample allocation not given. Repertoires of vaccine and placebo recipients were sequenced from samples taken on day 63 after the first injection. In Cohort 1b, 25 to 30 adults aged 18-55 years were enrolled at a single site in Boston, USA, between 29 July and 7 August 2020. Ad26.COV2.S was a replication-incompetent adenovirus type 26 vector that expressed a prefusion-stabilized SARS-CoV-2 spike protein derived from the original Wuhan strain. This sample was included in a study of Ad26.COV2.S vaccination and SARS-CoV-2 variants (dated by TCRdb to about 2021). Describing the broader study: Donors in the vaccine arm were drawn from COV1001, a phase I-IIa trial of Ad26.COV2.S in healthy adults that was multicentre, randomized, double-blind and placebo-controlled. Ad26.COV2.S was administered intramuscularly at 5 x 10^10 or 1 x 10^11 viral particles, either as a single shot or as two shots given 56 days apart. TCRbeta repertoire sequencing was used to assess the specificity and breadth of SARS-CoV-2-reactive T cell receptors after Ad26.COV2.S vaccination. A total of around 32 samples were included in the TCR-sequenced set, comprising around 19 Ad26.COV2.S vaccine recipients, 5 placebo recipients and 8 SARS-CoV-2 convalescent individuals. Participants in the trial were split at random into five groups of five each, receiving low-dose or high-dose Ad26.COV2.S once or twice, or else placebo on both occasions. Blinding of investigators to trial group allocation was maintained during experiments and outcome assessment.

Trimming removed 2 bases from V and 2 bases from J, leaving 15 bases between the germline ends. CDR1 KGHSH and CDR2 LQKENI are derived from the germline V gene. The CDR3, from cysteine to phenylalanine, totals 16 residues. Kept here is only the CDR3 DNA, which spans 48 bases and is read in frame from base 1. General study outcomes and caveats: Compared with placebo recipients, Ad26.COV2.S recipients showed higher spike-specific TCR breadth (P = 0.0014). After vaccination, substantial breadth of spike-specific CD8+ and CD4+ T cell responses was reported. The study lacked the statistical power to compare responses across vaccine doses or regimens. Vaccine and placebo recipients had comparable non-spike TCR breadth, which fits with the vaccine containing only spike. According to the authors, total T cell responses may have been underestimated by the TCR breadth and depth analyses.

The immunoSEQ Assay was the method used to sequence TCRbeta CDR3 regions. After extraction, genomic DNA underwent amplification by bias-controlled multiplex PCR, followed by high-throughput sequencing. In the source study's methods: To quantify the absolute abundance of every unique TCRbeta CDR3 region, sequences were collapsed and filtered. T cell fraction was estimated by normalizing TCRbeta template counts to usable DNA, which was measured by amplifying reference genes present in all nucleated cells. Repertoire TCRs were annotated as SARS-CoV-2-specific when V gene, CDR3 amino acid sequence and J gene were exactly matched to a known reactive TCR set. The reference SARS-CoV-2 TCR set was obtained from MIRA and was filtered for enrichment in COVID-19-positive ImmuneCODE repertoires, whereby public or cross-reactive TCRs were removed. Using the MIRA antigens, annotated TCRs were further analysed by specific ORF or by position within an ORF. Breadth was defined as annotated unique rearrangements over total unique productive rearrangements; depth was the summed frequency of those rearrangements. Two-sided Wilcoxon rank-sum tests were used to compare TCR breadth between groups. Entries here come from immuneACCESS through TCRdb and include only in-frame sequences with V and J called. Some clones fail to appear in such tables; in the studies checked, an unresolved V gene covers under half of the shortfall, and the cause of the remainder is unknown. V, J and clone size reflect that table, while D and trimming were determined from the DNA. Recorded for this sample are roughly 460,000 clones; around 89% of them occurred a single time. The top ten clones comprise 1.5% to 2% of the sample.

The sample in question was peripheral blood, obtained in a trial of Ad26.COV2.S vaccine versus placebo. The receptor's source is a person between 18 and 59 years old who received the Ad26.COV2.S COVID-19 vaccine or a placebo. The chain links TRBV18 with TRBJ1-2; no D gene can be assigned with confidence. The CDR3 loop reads CASSPEVSRLNYGYTF. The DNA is TGTGCCAGCTCACCAGAGGTCTCGAGACTGAACTATGGCTACACCTTC.